Listed here is a single T cell receptor beta chain. This sample was taken from a study of cytomegalovirus exposure and HLA in healthy donors. This PCR relied on a set of 60 Vbeta primers and 13 Jbeta primers. TCRdb's copy holds only in-frame clones and misses some; the assay was immunoSEQ multiplex PCR. This sample has about 60,000 clones, with about 80% found just once. The ends lost 5 bases at V and 5 bases at J; junction bases unmatched: 11. The germline V gene has CDR1 MGHRA and CDR2 YSYEKL. There are 16 residues in the CDR3. The sequence came from a woman between 40 and 50 years old in good health and CMV-seropositive. The chain uses TRBV4-1 and TRBJ2-2, with 7 positions matching TRBD1. Sequenced input: PBMCs. In DNA form, the CDR3 reads TGCGCCAGCAGCTCGGGACAGCCAATTAGGACCGGGGAGCTGTTTTTT. It encodes CASSSGQPIRTGELFF.